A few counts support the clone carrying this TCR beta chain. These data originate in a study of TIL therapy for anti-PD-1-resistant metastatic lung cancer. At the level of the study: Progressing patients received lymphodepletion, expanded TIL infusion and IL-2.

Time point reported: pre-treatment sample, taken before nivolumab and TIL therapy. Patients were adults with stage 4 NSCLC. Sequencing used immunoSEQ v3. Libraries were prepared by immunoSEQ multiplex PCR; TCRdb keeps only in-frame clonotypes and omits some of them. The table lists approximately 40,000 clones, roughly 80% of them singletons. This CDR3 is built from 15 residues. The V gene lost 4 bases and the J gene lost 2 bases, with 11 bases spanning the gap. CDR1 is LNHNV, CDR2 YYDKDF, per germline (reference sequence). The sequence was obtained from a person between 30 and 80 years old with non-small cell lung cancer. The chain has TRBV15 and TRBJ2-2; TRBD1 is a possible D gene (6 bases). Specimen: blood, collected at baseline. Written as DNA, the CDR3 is TGTGCCACCAGCACCGGGACACCTAACACCGGGGAGCTGTTTTTT. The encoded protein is CATSTGTPNTGELFF.